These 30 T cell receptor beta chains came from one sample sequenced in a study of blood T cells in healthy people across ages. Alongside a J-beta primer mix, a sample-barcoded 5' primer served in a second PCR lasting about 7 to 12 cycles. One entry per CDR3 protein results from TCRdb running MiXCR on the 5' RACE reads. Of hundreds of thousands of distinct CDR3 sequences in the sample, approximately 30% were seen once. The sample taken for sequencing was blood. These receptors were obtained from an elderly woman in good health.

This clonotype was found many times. This CDR3 reads CASSVSDTNYGYTF. The CDR3 DNA is TGTGCCAGCTCAGTCTCCGACACCAACTATGGCTACACCTTC. The rearrangement joins TRBV18 to TRBJ1-2; D unresolved. Trimming took 5 bases from V and 2 from J, leaving 12 bases between them. The CDR3 is 14 residues long. CDR1 KGHSH and CDR2 LQKENI come from the germline V gene.

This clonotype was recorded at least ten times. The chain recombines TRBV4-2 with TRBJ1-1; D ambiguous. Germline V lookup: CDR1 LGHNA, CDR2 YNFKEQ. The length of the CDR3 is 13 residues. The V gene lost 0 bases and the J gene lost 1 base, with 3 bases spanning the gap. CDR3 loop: CASSQETNTEAFF. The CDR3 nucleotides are TGTGCCAGCAGCCAAGAGACGAACACTGAAGCTTTCTTT.

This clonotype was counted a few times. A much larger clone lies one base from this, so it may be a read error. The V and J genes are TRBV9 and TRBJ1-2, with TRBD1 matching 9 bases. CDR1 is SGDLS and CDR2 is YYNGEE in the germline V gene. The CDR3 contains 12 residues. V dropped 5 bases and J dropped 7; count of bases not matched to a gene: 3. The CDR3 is CASSDRGAGYTF. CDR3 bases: TGTGCCAGCAGTGACAGGGGGGCTGGCTACACCTTC.

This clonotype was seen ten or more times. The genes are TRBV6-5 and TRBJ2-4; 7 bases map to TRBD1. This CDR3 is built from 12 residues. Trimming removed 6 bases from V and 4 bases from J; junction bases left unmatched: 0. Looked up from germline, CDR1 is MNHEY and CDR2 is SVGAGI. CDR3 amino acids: CASRDRKNIQYF. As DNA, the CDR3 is TGTGCCAGCAGGGACAGGAAAAACATTCAGTACTTC.

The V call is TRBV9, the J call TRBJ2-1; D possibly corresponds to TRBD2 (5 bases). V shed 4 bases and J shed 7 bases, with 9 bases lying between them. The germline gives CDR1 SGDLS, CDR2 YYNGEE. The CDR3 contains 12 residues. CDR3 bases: TGTGCCAGCAGCACGAGGGTGAATGAGCAGTTCTTC. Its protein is CASSTRVNEQFF.

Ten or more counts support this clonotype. The CDR3 reads CASSETALNTEAFF. CDR3 coding DNA: TGTGCCAGCAGTGAGACAGCTCTCAACACTGAAGCTTTCTTT. V usage is TRBV25-1 and J usage is TRBJ1-1, with D perhaps matching TRBD1 (5 bases). The CDR3 is 14 amino acids. The V gene's germline CDR1 is MGHDK and CDR2 SYGVNS. Trimming took 3 bases from V and 2 from J, leaving 10 bases between them.

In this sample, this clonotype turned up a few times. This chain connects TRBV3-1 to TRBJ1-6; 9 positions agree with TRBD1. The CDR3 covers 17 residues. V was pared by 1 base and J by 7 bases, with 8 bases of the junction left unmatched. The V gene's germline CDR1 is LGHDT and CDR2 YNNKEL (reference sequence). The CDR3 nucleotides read TGTGCCAGCAGCCAAGCCCTGGGACAGGGAGTAAATTCACCCCTCCACTTT. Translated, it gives CASSQALGQGVNSPLHF.

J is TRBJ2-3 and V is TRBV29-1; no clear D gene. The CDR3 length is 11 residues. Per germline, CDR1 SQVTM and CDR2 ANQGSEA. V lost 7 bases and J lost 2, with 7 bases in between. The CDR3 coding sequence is TGCAGCGCCAGAATCACAGATACGCAGTATTTT. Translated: CSARITDTQYF.

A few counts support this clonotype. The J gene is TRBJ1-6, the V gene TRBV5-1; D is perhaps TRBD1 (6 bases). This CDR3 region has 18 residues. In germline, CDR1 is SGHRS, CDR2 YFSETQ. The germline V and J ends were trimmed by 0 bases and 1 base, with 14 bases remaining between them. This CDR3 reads CASSLEEGVSSYNSPLHF. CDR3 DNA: TGCGCCAGCAGCTTGGAAGAGGGGGTTTCGTCCTATAATTCACCCCTCCACTTT. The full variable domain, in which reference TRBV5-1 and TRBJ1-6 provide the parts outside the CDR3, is KAGVTQTPRYLIKTRGQQVTLSCSPISGHRSVSWYQQTPGQGLQFLFEYFSETQRNKGNFPGRFSGRQFSNSRSEMNVSTLELGDSALYLCASSLEEGVSSYNSPLHFGNGTRLTVT.

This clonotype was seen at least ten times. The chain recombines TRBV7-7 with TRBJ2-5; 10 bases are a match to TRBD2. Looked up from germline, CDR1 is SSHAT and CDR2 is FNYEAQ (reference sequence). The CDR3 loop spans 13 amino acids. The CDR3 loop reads CASGGTQWGTQYF. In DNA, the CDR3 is TGTGCTAGCGGGGGGACCCAATGGGGGACCCAGTACTTC.

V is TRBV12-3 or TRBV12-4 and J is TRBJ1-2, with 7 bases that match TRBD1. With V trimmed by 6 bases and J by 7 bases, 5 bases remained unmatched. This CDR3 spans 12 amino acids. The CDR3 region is CASRTQGSGYTF. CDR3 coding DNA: TGTGCCAGCAGAACACAGGGGTCTGGCTACACCTTC.

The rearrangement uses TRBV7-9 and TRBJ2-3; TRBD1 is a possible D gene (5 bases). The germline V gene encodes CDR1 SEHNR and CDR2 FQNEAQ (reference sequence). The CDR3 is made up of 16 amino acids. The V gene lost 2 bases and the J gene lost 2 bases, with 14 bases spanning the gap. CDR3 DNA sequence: TGTGCCAGCAGCTTAAATCCCAGGGCCACCACAGATACGCAGTATTTT. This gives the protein CASSLNPRATTDTQYF.

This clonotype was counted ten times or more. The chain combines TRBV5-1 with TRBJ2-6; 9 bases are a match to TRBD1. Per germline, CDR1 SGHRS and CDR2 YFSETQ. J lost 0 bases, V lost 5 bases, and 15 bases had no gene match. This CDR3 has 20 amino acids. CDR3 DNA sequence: TGCGCCAGCAGGTTAGCGTCCGTAGCGACAGGGGGCTCTGGGGCCAACGTCCTGACTTTC. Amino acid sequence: CASRLASVATGGSGANVLTF.

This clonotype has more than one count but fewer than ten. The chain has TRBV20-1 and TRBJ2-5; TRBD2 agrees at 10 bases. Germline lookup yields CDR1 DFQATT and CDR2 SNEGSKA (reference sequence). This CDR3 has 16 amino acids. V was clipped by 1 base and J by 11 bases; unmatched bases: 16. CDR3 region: CSARGQAGGPSNEQYF. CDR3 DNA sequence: TGCAGTGCTAGAGGGCAAGCGGGGGGGCCCTCTAATGAGCAGTACTTC.

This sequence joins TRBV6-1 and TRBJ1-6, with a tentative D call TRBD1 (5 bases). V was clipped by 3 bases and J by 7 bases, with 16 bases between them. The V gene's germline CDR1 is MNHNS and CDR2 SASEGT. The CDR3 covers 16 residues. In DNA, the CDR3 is TGTGCCAGCAGTGACCAATGGAGAGGGGCCAATTCACCCCTCCACTTT. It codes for CASSDQWRGANSPLHF.

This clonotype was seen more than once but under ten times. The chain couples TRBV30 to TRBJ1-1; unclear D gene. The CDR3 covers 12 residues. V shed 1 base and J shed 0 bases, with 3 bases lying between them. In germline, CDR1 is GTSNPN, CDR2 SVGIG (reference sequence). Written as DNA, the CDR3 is TGTGCCTGGAGTGGGTTGAACACTGAAGCTTTCTTT. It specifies CAWSGLNTEAFF. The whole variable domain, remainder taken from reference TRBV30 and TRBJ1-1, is SQTIHQWPATLVQPVGSPLSLECTVEGTSNPNLYWYRQAAGRGLQLLFYSVGIGQISSEVPQNLSASRPQDRQFILSSKKLLLSDSGFYLCAWSGLNTEAFFGQGTRLTVV.

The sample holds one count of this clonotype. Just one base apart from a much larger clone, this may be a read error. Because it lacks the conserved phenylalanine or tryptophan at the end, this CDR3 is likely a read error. CDR3 amino acids: CASSYPGQGRLNTEAFL. For the CDR3, the DNA is TGTGCCAGCAGTTACCCGGGACAGGGGCGGCTGAACACTGAAGCTTTCTTG. The chain has TRBV6-6 and TRBJ1-1, with 10 bases fitting TRBD1. The CDR3 is made up of 17 amino acids. J gave up 0 bases and V 2 bases, and 6 bases lay outside the gene matches. Germline-derived CDR1 and CDR2 are MNHNY and SVGAGI (reference sequence).

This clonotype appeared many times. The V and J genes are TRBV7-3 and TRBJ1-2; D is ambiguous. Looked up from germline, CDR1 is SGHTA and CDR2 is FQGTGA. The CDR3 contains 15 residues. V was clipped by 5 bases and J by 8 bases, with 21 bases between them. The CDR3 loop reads CASSPSNEGRKGYTF. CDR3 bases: TGTGCCAGCAGCCCATCCAATGAGGGAAGGAAAGGCTACACCTTC.

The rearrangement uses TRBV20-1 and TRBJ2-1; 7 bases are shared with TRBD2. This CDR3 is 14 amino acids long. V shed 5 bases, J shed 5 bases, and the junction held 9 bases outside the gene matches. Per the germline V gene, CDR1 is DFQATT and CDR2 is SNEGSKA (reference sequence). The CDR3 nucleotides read TGCAGTGCTGTTGCTAGCGGAGAGAACAATGAGCAGTTCTTC. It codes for CSAVASGENNEQFF.

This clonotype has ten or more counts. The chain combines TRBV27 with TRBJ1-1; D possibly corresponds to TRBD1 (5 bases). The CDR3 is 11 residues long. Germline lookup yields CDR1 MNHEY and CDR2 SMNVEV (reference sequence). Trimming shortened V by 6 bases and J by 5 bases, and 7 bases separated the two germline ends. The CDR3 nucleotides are TGTGCCAGCAGAGGGGTGACTGAAGCTTTCTTT. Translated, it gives CASRGVTEAFF.

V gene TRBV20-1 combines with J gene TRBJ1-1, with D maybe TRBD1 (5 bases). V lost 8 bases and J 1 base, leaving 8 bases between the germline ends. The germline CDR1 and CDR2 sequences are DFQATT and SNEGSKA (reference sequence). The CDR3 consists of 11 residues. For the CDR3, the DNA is TGCAGTCCGGGGGGGAACACTGAAGCTTTCTTT. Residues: CSPGGNTEAFF.

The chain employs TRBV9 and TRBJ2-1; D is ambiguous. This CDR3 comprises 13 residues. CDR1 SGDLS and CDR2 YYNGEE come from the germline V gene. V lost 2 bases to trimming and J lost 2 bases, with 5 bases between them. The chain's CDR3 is CASSVQTYNEQFF. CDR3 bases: TGTGCCAGCAGCGTTCAGACCTACAATGAGCAGTTCTTC.

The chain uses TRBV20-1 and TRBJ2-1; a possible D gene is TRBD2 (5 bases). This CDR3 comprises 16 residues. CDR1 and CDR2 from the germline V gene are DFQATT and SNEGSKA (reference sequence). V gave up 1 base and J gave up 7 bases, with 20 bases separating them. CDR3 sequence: CSARAGWGEGVNEQFF. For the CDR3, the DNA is TGCAGTGCTAGAGCGGGATGGGGTGAGGGAGTTAATGAGCAGTTCTTC.

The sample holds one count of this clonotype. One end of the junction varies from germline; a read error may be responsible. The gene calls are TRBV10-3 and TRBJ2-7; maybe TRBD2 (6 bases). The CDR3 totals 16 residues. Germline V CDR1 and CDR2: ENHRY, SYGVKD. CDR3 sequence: CAISESLRTNLYEQDF. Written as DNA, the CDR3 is TGTGCCATCAGTGAGTCTCTCCGGACTAACCTCTACGAGCAGGACTTC.

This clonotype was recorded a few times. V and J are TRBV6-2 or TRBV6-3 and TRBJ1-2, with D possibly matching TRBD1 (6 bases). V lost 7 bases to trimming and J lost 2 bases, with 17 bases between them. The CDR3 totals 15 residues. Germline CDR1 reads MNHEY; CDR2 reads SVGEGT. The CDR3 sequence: CASTRTDGKNYGYTF. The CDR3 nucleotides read TGTGCCAGCACTAGGACAGACGGAAAAAACTATGGCTACACCTTC.

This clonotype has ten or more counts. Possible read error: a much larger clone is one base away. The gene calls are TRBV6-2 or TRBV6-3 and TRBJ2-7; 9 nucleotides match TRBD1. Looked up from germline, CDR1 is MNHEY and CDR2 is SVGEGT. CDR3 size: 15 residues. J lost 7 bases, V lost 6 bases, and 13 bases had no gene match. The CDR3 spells CASSPGTGFSNEQYF. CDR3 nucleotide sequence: TGTGCCAGCAGCCCCGGGACAGGGTTCTCCAATGAGCAGTACTTC.

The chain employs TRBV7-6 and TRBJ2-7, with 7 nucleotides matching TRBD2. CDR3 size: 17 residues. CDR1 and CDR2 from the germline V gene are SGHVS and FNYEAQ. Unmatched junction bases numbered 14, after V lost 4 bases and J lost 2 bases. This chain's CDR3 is CASSSQAGRSSPYEQYF. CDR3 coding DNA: TGTGCCAGCAGCTCCCAAGCGGGGCGAAGTTCCCCCTACGAGCAGTACTTC.

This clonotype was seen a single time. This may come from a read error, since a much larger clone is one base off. The CDR3, as DNA: TGCAGTGCTGGAGATCCAGGGGGCACAGATACGCAGTATTTT. This sequence encodes CSAGDPGGTDTQYF. The chain is built from TRBV20-1 and TRBJ2-3, with D possibly TRBD1 on 6 matching bases. The CDR3 runs to 14 residues. The germline gives CDR1 DFQATT, CDR2 SNEGSKA (reference sequence).

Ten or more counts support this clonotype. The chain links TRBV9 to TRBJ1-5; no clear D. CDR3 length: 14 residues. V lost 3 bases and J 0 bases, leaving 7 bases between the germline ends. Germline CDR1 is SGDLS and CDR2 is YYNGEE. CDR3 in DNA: TGTGCCAGCAGCGGCGGAAATAGCAATCAGCCCCAGCATTTT. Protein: CASSGGNSNQPQHF.

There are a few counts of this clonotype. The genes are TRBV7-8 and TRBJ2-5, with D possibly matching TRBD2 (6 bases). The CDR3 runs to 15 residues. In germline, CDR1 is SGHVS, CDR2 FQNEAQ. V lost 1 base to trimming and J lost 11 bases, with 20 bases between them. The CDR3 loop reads CASSLGVVWGVEQYF. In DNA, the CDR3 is TGTGCCAGCAGCTTAGGGGTCGTATGGGGGGTGGAGCAGTACTTC.